This T cell receptor beta chain emerged from a study of T cells after yellow fever vaccination. 5'RACE template switching added a universal primer site and UMIs to TCR cDNA. Each CDR3 protein is one row after TCRdb ran MiXCR on the 5' RACE reads. The table lists a few hundred thousand distinct CDR3 sequences, about 12% of them singletons. Whole-study findings and limits: Bulk-population clonotypes that are abundant could appear as contaminants in FACS-sorted repertoires. The booster response re-showed most primary clones: about 96% CD4, approximately 90% CD8.

This clonotype was seen only a few times. Its antigen remains unidentified. This receptor was taken from a young man who received the YFV17D yellow fever vaccine. The starting material was CD4+ T cells sorted from PBMCs, obtained 15 days after the yellow fever booster vaccination.

The CDR3 is CASSFQPGNEQFF. In nucleotides, the CDR3 is TGTGCCAGCAGCTTTCAGCCGGGGAATGAGCAGTTCTTC. V is TRBV5-5 and J is TRBJ2-1, with TRBD2 as a possible D gene (5 bases). The CDR3 sequence is 13 residues long. Germline CDR1 and CDR2: SGHKS and YYEKEE (reference sequence). V was shortened by 2 bases and J by 7 bases, with 10 bases between the two germline ends.